This T cell receptor beta chain was retrieved from a study of CD8 T cells in ankylosing spondylitis. With respect to this clonotype: The antigen is not known.

MiXCR was run by TCRdb on the 5' RACE reads, yielding one entry per CDR3 protein. The sample lists about 750,000 distinct CDR3 sequences, roughly 19% seen once, with about 19% in the top ten. This CDR3 region has 14 residues. Germline V lookup: CDR1 MGHRA, CDR2 YSYEKL. The ends were cut back, 5 bases at V and 6 bases at J, with 11 bases in the middle. General study points: Seemingly characteristic of ankylosing spondylitis blood was a TCR beta motif consisting of under ten highly homologous variants.

The chain has TRBV4-1 and TRBJ1-6; the D is unclear. The clonotype originates from a male donor with ankylosing spondylitis. Sequencing used blood, either unsorted or a sorted T cell fraction (not recorded which). This CDR3 is CASSETQLNSPLHF. CDR3 bases: TGCGCCAGCAGCGAGACACAACTTAATTCACCCCTCCACTTT.